Below, 19 T cell receptor beta chains from the same sample are listed, as sequenced in a study of blood T cells in healthy people across ages. Through a sample-barcoded 5' primer and a J-beta primer mix, a second PCR was run for roughly 7 to 12 cycles. TCRdb reanalysed the 5' RACE reads using MiXCR and keeps one entry per CDR3 protein. The table shows around 1.1 million distinct CDR3 sequences, with more than 30% occurring only once. Sequenced: blood. These TCRs come from a man aged 18 to 30 in good health.

The chain uses TRBV6-1 and TRBJ2-3, with 10 bases lining up with TRBD1. The junction had 14 bases not matched to a gene; V was cut back by 7 bases and J by 7 bases. This CDR3 has 16 amino acids. Germline lookup yields CDR1 MNHNS and CDR2 SASEGT. For the CDR3, the DNA is TGTGCCAGCAATGTCCGGGACAGGGGTTTAGGCCATACGCAGTATTTT. It codes for CASNVRDRGLGHTQYF.

Turning to this clonotype: A read error is possible here, since a much larger clone lies one base away. V and J are TRBV5-1 and TRBJ2-3; D is possibly TRBD1 or TRBD2 (5 bases each). Looked up from germline, CDR1 is SGHRS and CDR2 is YFSETQ. This CDR3 has 17 residues. The V end was cut by 4 bases, the J end by 0 bases, with 18 bases between. The CDR3 reads CASSQHPGRPSTDTQYF. For the CDR3, the DNA is TGCGCCAGCAGCCAACACCCGGGACGACCCAGCACAGATACGCAGTATTTT.

This clonotype was observed a handful of times. The gene calls are TRBV5-4 and TRBJ2-5, with D maybe TRBD2 (5 bases). With 1 base removed from V and 3 bases from J, the gap between germline ends came to 16 bases. Germline V gene sequence: CDR1 SGHNT, CDR2 YYREEE (reference sequence). The CDR3 consists of 16 residues. CDR3 bases: TGTGCCAGCAGCTTGAAAAGTGGCAGAGGGAAAGAGACCCAGTACTTC. Translating it yields CASSLKSGRGKETQYF.

This clonotype has at least ten counts. The V gene is TRBV11-2, the J gene TRBJ2-5, with TRBD1 matching 9 bases. CDR1 and CDR2 (germline): SGHAT, FQNNGV. Trimming at V came to 1 base and at J to 2 bases, leaving 2 bases not matched to a gene. The CDR3 spans 15 residues. CDR3 sequence reads: CASSLAGQGQETQYF. As DNA, the CDR3 is TGTGCCAGCAGCTTAGCTGGACAGGGGCAAGAGACCCAGTACTTC.

V is TRBV7-9 and J is TRBJ1-4; D is uncertain. Deletions cut 4 bases from V and 0 bases from J, with 9 bases between. The germline V gene encodes CDR1 SEHNR and CDR2 FQNEAQ (reference sequence). This CDR3 has 15 residues. The CDR3 is CASSSVVATNEKLFF. In DNA form, the CDR3 reads TGTGCCAGCAGCTCCGTGGTCGCAACTAATGAAAAACTGTTTTTT.

This clonotype was observed a few times. The chain is built from TRBV4-2 and TRBJ2-2; TRBD1 matches 10 bases. Germline V gives CDR1 LGHNA, CDR2 YNFKEQ. The V gene end was trimmed by 8 bases and the J gene end by 2 bases; junction bases not matched to a gene: 5. The CDR3 is 15 residues long. The CDR3 sequence is CASGRQGANTGELFF. The CDR3 DNA reads as TGTGCCAGCGGTAGACAGGGGGCTAACACCGGGGAGCTGTTTTTT.

This clonotype has only a few counts. The rearrangement links TRBV4-2 to TRBJ2-3; D is perhaps TRBD1 or TRBD2 (5 bases each). The CDR3 totals 16 residues. Germline V gene data show CDR1 as LGHNA and CDR2 as YNFKEQ. V was clipped by 1 base and J by 2 bases, with 13 bases between them. CDR3 in DNA: TGTGCCAGCAGCCAAGGAAAGGTGGGGGACACAGATACGCAGTATTTT. This gives the protein CASSQGKVGDTDTQYF.

The chain recombines TRBV9 with TRBJ1-6; unclear D gene. Trimming shortened V by 0 bases and J by 8 bases, and 9 bases separated the two germline ends. Germline V lookup: CDR1 SGDLS, CDR2 YYNGEE. The CDR3 runs to 14 residues. DNA of the CDR3: TGTGCCAGCAGCGTAGCCGTAAGGGATTCACCCCTCCACTTT. Translated: CASSVAVRDSPLHF.

This clonotype was picked up a small number of times. The chain carries TRBV28 and TRBJ1-5; tentative D call: TRBD1 (5 bases). Germline V CDR1 and CDR2: MDHEN, SYDVKM. This CDR3 has 15 residues. Trimming pared 6 bases from V and 3 bases from J, leaving 15 bases between. CDR3 sequence reads: CASRAGWGTNQPQHF. The CDR3 coding sequence is TGTGCCAGCAGGGCCGGATGGGGCACCAATCAGCCCCAGCATTTT.

This clonotype was seen a handful of times. The rearrangement uses TRBV7-2 and TRBJ1-2; perhaps TRBD1 as D (6 bases). The CDR3 is 14 residues long. The V end lost 5 bases, the J end lost 2 bases, and 12 bases lay between the germline ends. The germline gives CDR1 SGHTA, CDR2 FQGNSA. The DNA of the CDR3 is TGTGCCAGCAGCCCACAAGACAGGAACTATGGCTACACCTTC. Its translation: CASSPQDRNYGYTF.

The chain carries TRBV30 and TRBJ2-7; 10 bases are shared with TRBD1. The junction had 6 bases not matched to a gene; V was cut back by 4 bases and J by 3 bases. This CDR3 has 14 amino acids. CDR1 and CDR2 (germline): GTSNPN, SVGIG (reference sequence). The CDR3, as DNA: TGTGCCTGGACCCCCGGACAGGGGGTCTACGAGCAGTACTTC. Translated, it gives CAWTPGQGVYEQYF.

This clonotype was counted a single time. The gene calls are TRBV3-1 and TRBJ1-1; 9 bases line up with TRBD1. Germline V lookup: CDR1 LGHDT, CDR2 YNNKEL (reference sequence). The CDR3 length is 16 residues. Losses at the gene ends were 6 bases for V and 3 bases for J; bases not matched to a gene: 11. This CDR3 is CASSSPGTGLDTEAFF. The CDR3 DNA follows: TGTGCCAGCAGTTCCCCGGGGACAGGGTTGGACACTGAAGCTTTCTTT.

Comments on this clonotype: This clone may be a read error of a much larger clone one base away. The chain recombines TRBV20-1 with TRBJ2-4; D may be TRBD1 or TRBD2 (6 bases each). Germline V gives CDR1 DFQATT, CDR2 SNEGSKA (reference sequence). V dropped 4 bases and J dropped 7 bases, with 14 bases sitting between them. The CDR3 covers 13 residues. The CDR3 nucleotides read TGCAGTGCTAAGGGGGGCTACCGGAACATTCAGTACTTC. Translating it yields CSAKGGYRNIQYF.

The rearrangement joins TRBV29-1 to TRBJ1-1; D unclear. This CDR3 contains 11 residues. Germline lookup yields CDR1 SQVTM and CDR2 ANQGSEA. V gave up 6 bases and J gave up 4 bases, with 9 bases separating them. The CDR3 is CSVAWGTEAFF. CDR3 nucleotide sequence: TGCAGCGTGGCGTGGGGCACTGAAGCTTTCTTT.

This clonotype has just a few counts. The V and J genes are TRBV20-1 and TRBJ2-2; D not certain. This CDR3 region has 15 residues. Germline V CDR1 and CDR2: DFQATT, SNEGSKA (reference sequence). Trimming removed 3 bases at V and 0 bases at J, with 11 bases between. CDR3 loop: CSASRLETNTGELFF. The CDR3 DNA reads as TGCAGTGCTAGTCGGCTAGAGACGAACACCGGGGAGCTGTTTTTT.

V and J are TRBV9 and TRBJ2-3; TRBD1 aligns across 7 bases. V lost 4 bases and J lost 5; bases outside the gene matches: 7. Germline CDR1 and CDR2: SGDLS and YYNGEE. The CDR3 contains 14 residues. CDR3 sequence reads: CASSQGGLEDTQYF. The CDR3 nucleotides read TGTGCCAGCAGCCAAGGGGGCCTCGAAGATACGCAGTATTTT. Looking up the rest from reference TRBV9 and TRBJ2-3 gives the full variable domain: DSGVTQTPKHLITATGQRVTLRCSPRSGDLSVYWYQQSLDQGLQFLIQYYNGEERAKGNILERFSAQQFPDLHSELNLSSLELGDSALYFCASSQGGLEDTQYFGPGTRLTVL.

The chain combines TRBV3-1 with TRBJ2-1, with 9 bases identical to TRBD1. The CDR3 is 17 amino acids. The J segment lost 10 bases and the V segment lost 1 base, leaving 14 bases of the junction unmatched. CDR1 and CDR2 from the germline V gene are LGHDT and YNNKEL (reference sequence). CDR3 region: CASSQVAVRTGVPEQFF. The CDR3, as DNA: TGTGCCAGCAGCCAAGTCGCTGTCCGGACAGGGGTCCCCGAGCAGTTCTTC.

This clonotype was picked up a small number of times. The CDR3 nucleotides are TGCAGTGCTAGAGAGAGAAGGACACCCTACGAGCAGTACTTC. Residues: CSARERRTPYEQYF. The rearrangement uses TRBV20-1 and TRBJ2-7; tentative D call: TRBD1 (5 bases). This CDR3 is built from 14 residues. V shed 0 bases and J shed 2 bases, with 11 bases lying between them. The germline V gene has CDR1 DFQATT and CDR2 SNEGSKA (reference sequence).

This chain joins TRBV7-2 and TRBJ1-2; 7 bases agree with TRBD1. The CDR3 loop spans 15 amino acids. V was pared by 5 bases and J by 5 bases, with 11 bases of the junction left unmatched. CDR1 SGHTA and CDR2 FQGNSA come from the germline V gene. In nucleotides, the CDR3 is TGTGCCAGCAGCCTCCGACAGGGAGGAATATATGGCTACACCTTC. This gives the protein CASSLRQGGIYGYTF.